This entry lists 6 T cell receptor beta chains sequenced from one sample in a study of OX40 agonist ivuxolimab in advanced cancers. Profiled with immunoSEQ multiplex PCR; TCRdb holds only in-frame clones, not every one. The repertoire has about 94,000 clones, roughly 90% of them found once; the top ten carry about 3%. The specimen comprised CD4+ or CD8+ T cells sorted from blood, sampled in a trial of the OX40 agonist ivuxolimab. All receptors come from an adult with an advanced solid tumor such as melanoma, head and neck, liver or kidney cancer.

The genes are TRBV4-3 and TRBJ2-1, with a weak D call TRBD2 (5 bases). V gave up 0 bases and J gave up 4 bases, with 16 bases separating them. Germline CDR1 reads LGHNA; CDR2 reads YSLEER. The CDR3 has 17 residues. The CDR3, as DNA: TGCGCCAGCAGCCAAGATCGAGGCAGTTTAGCGTACAATGAGCAGTTCTTC. Its translation: CASSQDRGSLAYNEQFF.

This clone was found once. The rearrangement uses TRBV11-2 and TRBJ2-1; 9 nucleotides match TRBD2. The germline CDR1 and CDR2 sequences are SGHAT and FQNNGV. V was pared by 5 bases and J by 8 bases, with 13 bases of the junction left unmatched. This CDR3 is built from 16 residues. CDR3 sequence reads: CASSPRAGTSRDEQFF. The CDR3 nucleotides are TGTGCCAGCAGCCCCAGAGCCGGGACTAGCAGGGATGAGCAGTTCTTC.

The V gene is TRBV10-2, the J gene TRBJ2-4; a weak D match, TRBD2 (6 bases). The CDR3 has 11 amino acids. Germline CDR1 WSHSY, CDR2 SAAADI. Trimming cost V 4 bases and J 8 bases, with 6 bases left between them. CDR3 nucleotides: TGCGCCAGCAGTGGGGGGGACATTCAGTACTTC. Translating it yields CASSGGDIQYF.

The chain uses TRBV30 and TRBJ1-2, with 8 bases that match TRBD1. The CDR3 is 13 residues long. V lost 1 base and J lost 5; bases outside the gene matches: 3. CDR1 is GTSNPN, CDR2 SVGIG, per germline (reference sequence). The CDR3 DNA reads as TGTGCCTGGAGTGGGGGACAGGCGTATGGCTACACCTTC. Its protein product is CAWSGGQAYGYTF.

The rearrangement joins TRBV19 to TRBJ1-1; D gene uncertain. Germline CDR1 LNHDA, CDR2 SQIVND (reference sequence). There are 14 residues in the CDR3. Trimming took 4 bases from V and 5 from J, leaving 14 bases between them. The CDR3 spells CASSTIGVGTEAFF. DNA of the CDR3: TGTGCCAGTAGTACAATTGGGGTGGGGACTGAAGCTTTCTTT.

CDR3 in amino acids: CASSLGPGRVTEAFF. In DNA, the CDR3 is TGTGCCAGCAGCTTGGGTCCGGGGAGGGTGACTGAAGCTTTCTTT. The chain has TRBV5-6 and TRBJ1-1; D not resolved. V dropped 0 bases and J dropped 5 bases, with 14 bases sitting between them. Germline V lookup: CDR1 SGHDT, CDR2 YYEEEE. The CDR3 has 15 amino acids.